This T cell receptor (beta chain) was observed in a study of cytomegalovirus exposure and HLA in healthy donors. Primers included in the PCR were 60 Vbeta and 13 Jbeta primers. Using immunoSEQ multiplex PCR, the repertoire was profiled, and TCRdb retains in-frame clones only, with some absent. The sample consists of about 120,000 clones, roughly 69% of them appearing once. The V end was cut by 3 bases, the J end by 5 bases, with 7 bases between. This CDR3 has 13 residues. Per germline, CDR1 MDHEN and CDR2 SYDVKM. This receptor was identified in a human donor in good health. The genes are TRBV28 and TRBJ2-2; the D gene is possibly TRBD2 (6 bases). Sequenced sample: PBMCs. The CDR3 nucleotides are TGTGCCAGCAGTTTGGGGAGGACCGGGGAGCTGTTTTTT. It encodes CASSLGRTGELFF.